One and the same sample provided the 25 T cell receptor beta chains below, sequenced in a study of neurological immune-mediated disorders. From the 5' RACE reads, TCRdb called clonotypes with MiXCR, one entry per CDR3 protein. The sample shows about 46,000 distinct CDR3 sequences, around 4.5% of them seen only once. Specimen: PBMCs. These receptor sequences come from a woman in her fifties or sixties with multiple sclerosis.

This clonotype was picked up many times. The J gene is TRBJ2-5, the V gene TRBV20-1; TRBD2 matches 8 bases. There are 15 residues in the CDR3. Looked up from germline, CDR1 is DFQATT and CDR2 is SNEGSKA (reference sequence). V dropped 5 bases and J dropped 0; count of bases not matched to a gene: 8. The CDR3 spells CSAESGGAYQETQYF. CDR3 DNA: TGCAGTGCTGAAAGCGGGGGTGCGTACCAAGAGACCCAGTACTTC.

The sample holds a few counts of this clonotype. The rearrangement uses TRBV20-1 and TRBJ2-2; 10 bases agree with TRBD2. CDR3 length: 15 residues. Trimming removed 2 bases from V and 7 bases from J; junction bases left unmatched: 7. From germline, CDR1 is DFQATT and CDR2 SNEGSKA (reference sequence). DNA of the CDR3: TGCAGTGCTAGAATTGGAGCGGGGGGGCGCGGGGAGCTGTTTTTT. Translation gives CSARIGAGGRGELFF.

This clonotype was detected many times. The J gene is TRBJ1-5, the V gene TRBV6-2 or TRBV6-3; D is unclear. Trimming shortened V by 5 bases and J by 4 bases, and 6 bases separated the two germline ends. CDR3 size: 12 residues. Germline loops: CDR1 MNHEY, CDR2 SVGEGT. CDR3 amino acids: CASSDPNQPQHF. In DNA form, the CDR3 reads TGTGCCAGCAGTGATCCGAATCAGCCCCAGCATTTT.

This clonotype was counted at least ten times. The chain uses TRBV20-1 and TRBJ2-5; no reliable D call. Trimming left V 8 bases short and J 2 bases short, with 12 bases between. The CDR3 length is 12 residues. Germline CDR1 DFQATT, CDR2 SNEGSKA (reference sequence). As DNA, the CDR3 is TGCAGTCGTCGGACCGTACAAGAGACCCAGTACTTC. Amino acid sequence: CSRRTVQETQYF.

This clonotype was counted at least ten times. The chain uses TRBV5-6 and TRBJ1-1; D ambiguous. The V end lost 2 bases, the J end lost 7 bases, and 12 bases lay between the germline ends. The CDR3 consists of 13 residues. Germline lookup yields CDR1 SGHDT and CDR2 YYEEEE. The CDR3 here is CASSFSRPYEAFF. The CDR3 region has the DNA TGTGCCAGCAGCTTTTCAAGGCCGTATGAAGCTTTCTTT.

This clonotype was picked up many times. The V gene is TRBV12-3 or TRBV12-4, the J gene TRBJ1-2; no reliable D call. The CDR3 is made up of 12 amino acids. Trimming shortened V by 0 bases and J by 6 bases, and 5 bases separated the two germline ends. This CDR3 reads CASSLARDGYTF. The CDR3 DNA sequence: TGTGCCAGCAGTTTAGCGCGGGATGGCTACACCTTC.

There are a few counts of this clonotype. V usage is TRBV4-1 and J usage is TRBJ1-5; D gene ambiguous. The CDR3 has 14 residues. With 1 base removed from V and 6 bases from J, the gap between germline ends came to 10 bases. The germline gives CDR1 MGHRA, CDR2 YSYEKL. The CDR3 DNA reads as TGCGCCAGCAGCCAAGGTATAAGAGGTCAGCCCCAGCATTTT. Translated: CASSQGIRGQPQHF.

This clonotype appeared many times. The chain recombines TRBV7-9 with TRBJ2-2, with TRBD2 identical over 12 bases. The CDR3 is 14 amino acids. CDR1 is SEHNR and CDR2 is FQNEAQ in the germline V gene (reference sequence). V lost 5 bases to trimming and J lost 6 bases; unmatched junction nucleotides: 1. This chain's CDR3 is CASSRTSGAGELFF. The CDR3, as DNA: TGTGCCAGCAGCCGGACTAGCGGGGCCGGGGAGCTGTTTTTT. Supplemented by reference TRBV7-9 and TRBJ2-2, the full variable domain reads DTGVSQNPRHKITKRGQNVTFRCDPISEHNRLYWYRQTLGQGPEFLTYFQNEAQLEKSRLLSDRFSAERPKGSFSTLEIQRTEQGDSAMYLCASSRTSGAGELFFGEGSRLTVL.

The chain recombines TRBV5-1 with TRBJ2-1; 10 bases line up with TRBD2. J lost 9 bases, V lost 3 bases, and 6 bases had no gene match. The length of the CDR3 is 14 residues. Germline V CDR1 and CDR2: SGHRS, YFSETQ. The CDR3 loop reads CASSSSSGSAEQFF. In nucleotides, the CDR3 is TGCGCCAGCAGCTCTTCTAGCGGGAGCGCTGAGCAGTTCTTC.

This clonotype was observed many times. The V and J genes are TRBV7-2 and TRBJ1-2; perhaps TRBD1 as D (5 bases). CDR3 length: 15 residues. Trimming shortened V by 1 base and J by 0 bases, and 9 bases separated the two germline ends. Germline CDR1 is SGHTA and CDR2 is FQGNSA. CDR3 sequence reads: CASSLGAGANYGYTF. For the CDR3, the DNA is TGTGCCAGCAGCTTAGGTGCGGGGGCTAACTATGGCTACACCTTC.

This clonotype was recorded many times. Germline and junction disagree at one end, which may indicate a read error. V and J are TRBV29-1 and TRBJ2-5; no clear D gene. The V gene's germline CDR1 is SQVTM and CDR2 ANQGSEA. The CDR3 consists of 10 residues. In DNA, the CDR3 is TGCAGCGTTAAAGAGGAGACCCAGTACTTC. Encoded protein: CSVKEETQYF.

This clonotype has a count of ten or more. The chain recombines TRBV28 with TRBJ2-1; the match to TRBD2 covers 7 bases. CDR3 length equals 13 residues. Germline CDR1 and CDR2: MDHEN and SYDVKM. The J segment lost 7 bases and the V segment lost 7 bases, leaving 7 bases of the junction unmatched. The CDR3 here is CASTPAGENEQFF. Written as DNA, the CDR3 is TGTGCCAGCACCCCTGCGGGGGAAAATGAGCAGTTCTTC.

This clonotype was observed at least ten times. The CDR3 sequence is CSVPQGGGFEQYF. For the CDR3, the DNA is TGCAGTGTTCCACAGGGGGGAGGTTTCGAGCAGTACTTC. J is TRBJ2-7 and V is TRBV20-1; 8 positions match TRBD1. V dropped 7 bases and J dropped 6; count of bases not matched to a gene: 11. Germline V gene data show CDR1 as DFQATT and CDR2 as SNEGSKA (reference sequence). CDR3 length equals 13 residues.

The rearrangement links TRBV4-3 to TRBJ1-2, with a possible D match to TRBD1 (6 bases). V was clipped by 0 bases and J by 11 bases, with 19 bases between them. CDR3 size: 15 residues. Germline V CDR1 and CDR2: LGHNA, YSLEER. For the CDR3, the DNA is TGCGCCAGCAGCCAAGATATGGAGGGGGGGGTCCCATACACCTTC. Translating it yields CASSQDMEGGVPYTF.

This clonotype showed up many times. V is TRBV20-1 and J is TRBJ2-3; no firm D call. The CDR3 contains 13 residues. The germline V gene has CDR1 DFQATT and CDR2 SNEGSKA (reference sequence). V was trimmed by 4 bases and J by 2 bases, leaving 10 bases between them. This CDR3 is CSATRAYTDTQYF. In DNA form, the CDR3 reads TGCAGTGCTACCCGGGCATACACAGATACGCAGTATTTT.

This clonotype was seen many times. The CDR3 reads CAISENQGHSNQPQHF. The CDR3 nucleotides are TGTGCCATCAGTGAGAACCAGGGTCATAGCAATCAGCCCCAGCATTTT. The chain is built from TRBV10-3 and TRBJ1-5, with D perhaps matching TRBD1 (5 bases). With 2 bases removed from V and 0 bases from J, the gap between germline ends came to 11 bases. Germline V gene data show CDR1 as ENHRY and CDR2 as SYGVKD. The CDR3 is 16 amino acids.

This clonotype was counted at least ten times. This rearrangement joins TRBV28 to TRBJ1-1; D is perhaps TRBD1 (6 bases). Germline-derived CDR1 and CDR2 are MDHEN and SYDVKM. There are 16 residues in the CDR3. Trimming left V 6 bases short and J 1 base short, with 18 bases between. CDR3 amino acids: CASSRYAGAQNTEAFF. The CDR3 nucleotides are TGTGCCAGCAGCCGTTATGCAGGGGCTCAGAACACTGAAGCTTTCTTT.

The chain has TRBV9 and TRBJ2-7; 10 bases line up with TRBD2. V trimming: 3 bases; J trimming: 3 bases; junction bases outside the gene matches: 6. The germline V gene encodes CDR1 SGDLS and CDR2 YYNGEE. The CDR3 is 15 amino acids. CDR3 residues: CASSAGGLALYEQYF. The CDR3 bases are TGTGCCAGCAGCGCCGGGGGACTAGCGCTCTACGAGCAGTACTTC.

This clonotype came up a few times. The chain employs TRBV10-3 and TRBJ2-3; the D gene is possibly TRBD2 (5 bases). Per the germline V gene, CDR1 is ENHRY and CDR2 is SYGVKD. This CDR3 contains 12 residues. Trimming removed 6 bases at V and 4 bases at J, with 8 bases between. Written as DNA, the CDR3 is TGTGCCATCAGCGGGGTATCAGATACGCAGTATTTT. Protein sequence: CAISGVSDTQYF.

V gene TRBV20-1 combines with J gene TRBJ2-3; TRBD2 matches at 11 bases. This CDR3 has 16 amino acids. CDR1 and CDR2 (germline): DFQATT, SNEGSKA (reference sequence). V lost 6 bases and J lost 0; bases outside the gene matches: 8. As DNA, the CDR3 is TGCAGTGCCCAGCCGCTAGCGGGAGGAAGCACAGATACGCAGTATTTT. Protein product: CSAQPLAGGSTDTQYF.

This clonotype is deemed medium-sized. This chain uses TRBV2 with TRBJ1-5; D is uncertain. V was trimmed by 5 bases and J by 3 bases, leaving 17 bases between them. This CDR3 spans 16 amino acids. Germline V gene data show CDR1 as SNHLY and CDR2 as FYNNEI. CDR3 DNA sequence: TGTGCCAGCAGTCGGACGATCCGAAGTCTCAATCAGCCCCAGCATTTT. Residues: CASSRTIRSLNQPQHF.

This chain joins TRBV3-1 and TRBJ1-5; 10 bases line up with TRBD1. Losses at the gene ends were 4 bases for V and 7 bases for J; bases not matched to a gene: 7. This CDR3 region has 15 residues. The V gene's germline CDR1 is LGHDT and CDR2 YNNKEL (reference sequence). CDR3 protein: CASSRDRGEGQPQHF. In DNA form, the CDR3 reads TGTGCCAGCAGCCGGGACAGGGGAGAAGGGCAGCCCCAGCATTTT.

CDR3 nucleotides: TGTGCCAGCACCCGGGGTGGGGAGGTGTATGGCTACACCTTC. It translates to CASTRGGEVYGYTF. The chain joins TRBV7-2 to TRBJ1-2; D ambiguous. This CDR3 has 14 amino acids. V was clipped by 7 bases and J by 5 bases, with 17 bases between them. Germline CDR1 and CDR2: SGHTA and FQGNSA.

There are a few counts of this clonotype. The chain has TRBV7-9 and TRBJ1-4; unclear D gene. CDR1 is SEHNR, CDR2 FQNEAQ, per germline (reference sequence). The CDR3 covers 16 residues. Trimming stripped 1 base from V and 10 bases from J, with 19 bases between. The CDR3 DNA reads as TGTGCCAGCAGCTTAGTAGGCAGTAAACTCGGAGTAAAACTGTTTTTT. The encoded protein is CASSLVGSKLGVKLFF.

This clonotype was seen many times. This chain connects TRBV4-3 to TRBJ1-1, with 7 bases aligning to TRBD1. Germline V gene lookup returns CDR1 LGHNA and CDR2 YSLEER. The CDR3 sequence is 14 residues long. V shed 3 bases and J 1 base; nucleotides not matched to a gene: 2. The CDR3 protein is CASSQGQRNTEAFF. The CDR3 DNA is TGCGCCAGCAGCCAGGGACAGAGGAACACTGAAGCTTTCTTT.